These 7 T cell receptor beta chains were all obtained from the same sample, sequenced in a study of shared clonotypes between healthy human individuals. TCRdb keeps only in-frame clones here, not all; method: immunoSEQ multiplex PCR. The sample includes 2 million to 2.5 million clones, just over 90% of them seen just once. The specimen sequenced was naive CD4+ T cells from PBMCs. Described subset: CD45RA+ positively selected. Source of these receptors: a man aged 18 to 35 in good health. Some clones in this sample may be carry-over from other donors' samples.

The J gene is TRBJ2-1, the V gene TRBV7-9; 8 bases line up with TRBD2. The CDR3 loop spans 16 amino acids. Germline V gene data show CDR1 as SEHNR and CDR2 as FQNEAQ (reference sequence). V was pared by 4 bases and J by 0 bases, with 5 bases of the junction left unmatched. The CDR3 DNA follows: TGTGCCAGCAGCTGGTTTAGCGGGGCCTCCTACAATGAGCAGTTCTTC. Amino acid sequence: CASSWFSGASYNEQFF.

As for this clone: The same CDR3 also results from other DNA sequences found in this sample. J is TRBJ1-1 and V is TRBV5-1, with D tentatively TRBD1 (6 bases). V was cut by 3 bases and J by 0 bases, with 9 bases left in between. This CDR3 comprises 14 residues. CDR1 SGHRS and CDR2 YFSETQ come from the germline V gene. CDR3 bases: TGCGCCAGCAGCTCGCAGGGGATGAACACTGAAGCTTTCTTT. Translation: CASSSQGMNTEAFF. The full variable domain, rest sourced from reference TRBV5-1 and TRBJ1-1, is KAGVTQTPRYLIKTRGQQVTLSCSPISGHRSVSWYQQTPGQGLQFLFEYFSETQRNKGNFPGRFSGRQFSNSRSEMNVSTLELGDSALYLCASSSQGMNTEAFFGQGTRLTVV.

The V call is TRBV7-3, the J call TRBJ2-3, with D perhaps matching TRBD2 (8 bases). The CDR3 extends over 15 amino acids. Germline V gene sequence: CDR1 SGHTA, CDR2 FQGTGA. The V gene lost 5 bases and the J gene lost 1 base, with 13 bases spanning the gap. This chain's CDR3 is CASSREGARTDTQYF. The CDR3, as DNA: TGTGCCAGCAGCCGGGAGGGGGCCCGCACAGATACGCAGTATTTT. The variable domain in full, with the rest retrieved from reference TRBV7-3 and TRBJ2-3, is GAGVSQTPSNKVTEKGKYVELRCDPISGHTALYWYRQSLGQGPEFLIYFQGTGAADDSGLPNDRFFAVRPEGSVSTLKIQRTERGDSAVYLCASSREGARTDTQYFGPGTRLTVL.

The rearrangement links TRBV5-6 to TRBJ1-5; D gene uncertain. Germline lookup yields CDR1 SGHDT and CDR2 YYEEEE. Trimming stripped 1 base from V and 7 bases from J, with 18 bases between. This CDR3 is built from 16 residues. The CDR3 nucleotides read TGTGCCAGCAGCTTGCTAACCGGTCAGGTTGGACAGCCCCAGCATTTT. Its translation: CASSLLTGQVGQPQHF.

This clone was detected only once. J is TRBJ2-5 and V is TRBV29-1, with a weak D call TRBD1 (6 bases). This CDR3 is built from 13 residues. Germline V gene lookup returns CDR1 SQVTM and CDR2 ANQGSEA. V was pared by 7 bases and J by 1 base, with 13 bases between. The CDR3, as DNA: TGCAGCGCGGGACAAAGAACCCAAGAGACCCAGTACTTC. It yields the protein CSAGQRTQETQYF.

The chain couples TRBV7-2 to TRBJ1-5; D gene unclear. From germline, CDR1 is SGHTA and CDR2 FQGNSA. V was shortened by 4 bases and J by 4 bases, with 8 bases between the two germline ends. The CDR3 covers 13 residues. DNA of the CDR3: TGTGCCAGCAGCTCCCAAACTAATCAGCCCCAGCATTTT. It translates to CASSSQTNQPQHF.

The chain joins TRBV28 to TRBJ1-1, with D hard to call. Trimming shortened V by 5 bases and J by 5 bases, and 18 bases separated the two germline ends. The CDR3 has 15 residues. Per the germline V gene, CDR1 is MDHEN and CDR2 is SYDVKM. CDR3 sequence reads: CASSQPTHVWTEAFF. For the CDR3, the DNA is TGTGCCAGCAGTCAACCTACACACGTCTGGACTGAAGCTTTCTTT.